These 9 T cell receptor beta chains originate from one sample sequenced in a study of cytomegalovirus exposure and HLA in healthy donors. 13 Jbeta primers and 60 Vbeta primers were used for the PCR. TCRdb's copy holds only in-frame clones and misses some; the assay was immunoSEQ multiplex PCR. The table has some 130,000 clones, 65% to 80% seen once. Input material: PBMCs. The receptors here all came from a human donor in good health.

The chain uses TRBV11-3 and TRBJ2-2, with 12 bases matching TRBD2. The CDR3 runs 17 residues. Germline assignment: CDR1 SGHNT and CDR2 YENEEA. J gave up 1 base and V 1 base, and 1 base lay outside the gene matches. For the CDR3, the DNA is TGTGCCAGCAGCTTAGGGACTAGCGGGATGAACACCGGGGAGCTGTTTTTT. Its translation is CASSLGTSGMNTGELFF.

This chain uses TRBV6-5 with TRBJ2-7, with a weak D call TRBD1 (6 bases). The CDR3 is 14 amino acids. The V gene lost 5 bases and the J gene lost 7 bases, with 18 bases spanning the gap. Germline CDR1 reads MNHEY; CDR2 reads SVGAGI. The CDR3 bases are TGTGCCAGCAGTGGACGGACAGCCCAAGGGGAGCAGTACTTC. Its translation is CASSGRTAQGEQYF.

The rearrangement links TRBV14 to TRBJ1-1; TRBD1 matches 9 bases. CDR1 SGHDN and CDR2 FVKESK come from the germline V gene. This CDR3 comprises 14 residues. After removal of 4 bases from V and 5 bases from J, the junction contained 5 bases not matched to a gene. Here the CDR3 reads CASSRDRGYTEAFF. CDR3 bases: TGTGCCAGCAGCCGAGACAGGGGGTATACTGAAGCTTTCTTT.

This CDR3 is CASSSAATYNEQFF. The CDR3 DNA sequence: TGTGCCAGCAGCAGCGCCGCCACTTACAATGAGCAGTTCTTC. V and J are TRBV7-3 and TRBJ2-1; D gene uncertain. CDR1 and CDR2 (germline): SGHTA, FQGTGA. V was shortened by 5 bases and J by 4 bases, with 12 bases between the two germline ends. The CDR3 extends over 14 amino acids.

This clone was counted between two and nine times. The chain has TRBV6-5 and TRBJ2-1; 10 nucleotides align to TRBD1. V was clipped by 0 bases and J by 3 bases; unmatched bases: 2. This CDR3 has 16 amino acids. Germline loops: CDR1 MNHEY, CDR2 SVGAGI. CDR3 amino acids: CASSYSRDRGYNEQFF. CDR3 nucleotides: TGTGCCAGCAGTTACTCTAGGGACAGGGGCTACAATGAGCAGTTCTTC.

This chain uses TRBV5-5 with TRBJ1-5; 8 bases line up with TRBD1. The CDR3 length is 15 residues. Unmatched junction bases numbered 8, after V lost 5 bases and J lost 4 bases. Per the germline V gene, CDR1 is SGHKS and CDR2 is YYEKEE (reference sequence). The CDR3, as DNA: TGTGCCAGCAGGGGGGGGGACAGGACGAATCAGCCCCAGCATTTT. Translating gives CASRGGDRTNQPQHF.

The chain combines TRBV9 with TRBJ2-3; TRBD2 matches 9 bases. Germline lookup yields CDR1 SGDLS and CDR2 YYNGEE. J was trimmed by 2 bases and V by 1 base; bases with no gene match: 2. This CDR3 spans 15 amino acids. CDR3 in amino acids: CASSVLAGNTDTQYF. The CDR3 nucleotides are TGTGCCAGCAGCGTACTAGCGGGAAACACAGATACGCAGTATTTT.

The chain recombines TRBV6-1 with TRBJ1-5; D is uncertain. Germline assignment: CDR1 MNHNS and CDR2 SASEGT. CDR3 length equals 12 residues. Trimming stripped 2 bases from V and 7 bases from J, with 6 bases between. The CDR3 sequence is CASSENGQPQHF. CDR3 nucleotides: TGTGCCAGCAGTGAAAACGGGCAGCCCCAGCATTTT.

This chain connects TRBV18 to TRBJ2-7; D gene unclear. There are 13 residues in the CDR3. V was pared by 0 bases and J by 2 bases, with 5 bases between. Germline CDR1 is KGHSH and CDR2 is LQKENI. In DNA, the CDR3 is TGTGCCAGCTCACCACCGTCTGCCTACGAGCAGTACTTC. This gives the protein CASSPPSAYEQYF.